The 19 T cell receptor beta chains below were found in one sample sequenced in a study of T cells in localized non-small cell lung cancer. The method was immunoSEQ multiplex PCR; TCRdb's version includes in-frame clones alone and lacks a portion of them. The sample yields approximately 65,000 clones, roughly 76% seen once. The specimen was PBMCs, collected before any cancer treatment. All receptors come from a man between 40 and 69 years old with stage II lung adenocarcinoma.

This sequence joins TRBV28 and TRBJ1-1; tentative D call: TRBD1 (5 bases). Looked up from germline, CDR1 is MDHEN and CDR2 is SYDVKM. The V and J ends lost 5 bases and 1 base respectively, with 8 bases between them. This CDR3 has 13 residues. DNA for the CDR3: TGTGCCAGCAGTAAAACAGGGAACACTGAAGCTTTCTTT. This translates into CASSKTGNTEAFF.

The V and J genes are TRBV6-5 and TRBJ1-2, with D perhaps matching TRBD1 (5 bases). CDR3 length: 13 amino acids. V was pared by 6 bases and J by 5 bases, with 13 bases between. The germline gives CDR1 MNHEY, CDR2 SVGAGI. CDR3 in amino acids: CASRRDGGYGYTF. In nucleotides, the CDR3 is TGTGCCAGCAGACGGGACGGCGGATATGGCTACACCTTC.

This sequence joins TRBV19 and TRBJ2-1; 8 nucleotides agree with TRBD2. Germline CDR1 and CDR2: LNHDA and SQIVND (reference sequence). CDR3 length equals 16 residues. With V trimmed by 0 bases and J by 2 bases, 3 bases remained unmatched. CDR3 coding DNA: TGTGCCAGTAGTATAGAGGGCGGGAGGACCTACAATGAGCAGTTCTTC. Amino acids: CASSIEGGRTYNEQFF. Full variable domain (rest looked up from reference TRBV19 and TRBJ2-1): DGGITQSPKYLFRKEGQNVTLSCEQNLNHDAMYWYRQDPGQGLRLIYYSQIVNDFQKGDIAEGYSVSREKKESFPLTVTSAQKNPTAFYLCASSIEGGRTYNEQFFGPGTRLTVL.

This clone was seen a handful of times. The chain couples TRBV10-3 to TRBJ1-1; possibly TRBD1 for D (5 bases). Germline assignment: CDR1 ENHRY and CDR2 SYGVKD. There are 12 residues in the CDR3. V was cut by 9 bases and J by 1 base, with 9 bases left in between. The DNA for the CDR3 is TGTGCCATACAGGATGGGAACACTGAAGCTTTCTTT. Amino acids: CAIQDGNTEAFF.

This clone was seen a few times. The junction departs from the called germline gene at one end, perhaps through a read error. The J gene is TRBJ2-4, the V gene TRBV10-2; tentative D call: TRBD2 (6 bases). Germline V gene data show CDR1 as WSHSY and CDR2 as SAAADI. This CDR3 has 11 residues. The CDR3 bases are TGCGCCAGCAGTGAAAAGAGGGAGGCCAGCTTC. Its protein is CASSEKREASF.

V gene TRBV19 combines with J gene TRBJ2-2; no reliable D call. This CDR3 comprises 15 residues. Trimming removed 6 bases at V and 3 bases at J, with 14 bases between. The germline CDR1 and CDR2 sequences are LNHDA and SQIVND (reference sequence). CDR3 loop: CASRVLGPDTGELFF. CDR3 coding DNA: TGTGCCAGTAGGGTCCTGGGCCCAGACACCGGGGAGCTGTTTTTT.

This rearrangement joins TRBV4-2 to TRBJ2-2; TRBD2 might be the D (6 bases). The CDR3 length is 15 residues. Germline CDR1 is LGHNA and CDR2 is YNFKEQ. Trimming removed 4 bases at V and 0 bases at J, with 9 bases between. CDR3 nucleotides: TGTGCCAGCAGCCCGCGGGGTACGAACACCGGGGAGCTGTTTTTT. This translates into CASSPRGTNTGELFF.

The chain uses TRBV25-1 and TRBJ2-7; D perhaps matches TRBD2 (6 bases). Trimming removed 5 bases at V and 0 bases at J, with 17 bases between. The CDR3 runs to 16 residues. Germline values: CDR1 MGHDK, CDR2 SYGVNS. This CDR3 is CASSPHRDGSSYEQYF. In DNA, the CDR3 is TGTGCCAGCAGTCCCCACCGGGACGGGAGCTCCTACGAGCAGTACTTC.

This chain links TRBV11-3 with TRBJ2-1; weak D call: TRBD2 (6 bases). The CDR3 totals 15 residues. Germline CDR1 is SGHNT and CDR2 is YENEEA. Trimming took off 5 bases at V and 4 bases at J, with 15 bases between the two ends. DNA of the CDR3: TGTGCCAGCAGCCCTTCCGGGAGCGGGTACAATGAGCAGTTCTTC. Encoded protein: CASSPSGSGYNEQFF.

The genes are TRBV4-2 and TRBJ2-3; 9 bases are shared with TRBD1. The CDR3 runs 16 residues. Trimming took 0 bases from V and 8 from J; bases not matched to a gene: 9. Germline CDR1 is LGHNA and CDR2 is YNFKEQ. For the CDR3, the DNA is TGTGCCAGCAGCCAAGATCTTGGACAGGGGACGGGTACGCAGTATTTT. Translation gives CASSQDLGQGTGTQYF.

This rearrangement joins TRBV7-8 to TRBJ2-3; D gene uncertain. The CDR3 spans 15 residues. Germline V CDR1 and CDR2: SGHVS, FQNEAQ. The ends were cut back, 5 bases at V and 1 base at J, with 13 bases in the middle. The CDR3 DNA is TGTGCCAGCAGCCCGACCTCTCGCGGCACAGATACGCAGTATTTT. Its translation is CASSPTSRGTDTQYF. The whole variable domain, remainder taken from reference TRBV7-8 and TRBJ2-3, is GAGVSQSPRYKVAKRGQDVALRCDPISGHVSLFWYQQALGQGPEFLTYFQNEAQLDKSGLPSDRFFAERPEGSVSTLKIQRTQQEDSAVYLCASSPTSRGTDTQYFGPGTRLTVL.

The rearrangement links TRBV5-4 to TRBJ2-2; D unresolved. Between the trimmed V and J ends, which lost 2 bases and 6 bases, there was a span of 8 bases. The CDR3 runs to 13 residues. Germline values: CDR1 SGHNT, CDR2 YYREEE (reference sequence). The CDR3, as DNA: TGTGCCAGCAGCTTAATTGAATCCGGGGAGCTGTTTTTT. It translates to CASSLIESGELFF. The full variable domain, rest sourced from reference TRBV5-4 and TRBJ2-2, is ETGVTQSPTHLIKTRGQQVTLRCSSQSGHNTVSWYQQALGQGPQFIFQYYREEENGRGNFPPRFSGLQFPNYSSELNVNALELDDSALYLCASSLIESGELFFGEGSRLTVL.

The chain uses TRBV7-2 and TRBJ2-1; 7 bases agree with TRBD1. V shed 5 bases and J 9 bases; nucleotides not matched to a gene: 13. This CDR3 region has 15 residues. Germline V gives CDR1 SGHTA, CDR2 FQGNSA. The CDR3 sequence is CASSHRVRGRSEQFF. CDR3 coding DNA: TGTGCCAGCAGCCACCGGGTAAGGGGGCGTAGTGAGCAGTTCTTC.

The sample holds many counts of this clone. The chain uses TRBV2 and TRBJ1-5, with a possible D match to TRBD1 (5 bases). CDR1 is SNHLY and CDR2 is FYNNEI in the germline V gene. Trimming removed 3 bases from V and 9 bases from J, with 12 bases in between. The CDR3 is made up of 13 amino acids. CDR3 DNA: TGTGCCAGCAGTGAGGGCGGGGCTGGGCCCCAGCATTTT. Protein sequence: CASSEGGAGPQHF.

The chain links TRBV5-1 to TRBJ2-7, with D unresolved. From germline, CDR1 is SGHRS and CDR2 YFSETQ. V dropped 4 bases and J dropped 1 base, with 9 bases sitting between them. This CDR3 is 13 amino acids long. The CDR3 DNA reads TGCGCCAGCAGCCCCACTGTATCCTACGAGCAGTACTTC. As protein: CASSPTVSYEQYF.

The chain joins TRBV7-3 to TRBJ1-1; 10 nucleotides line up with TRBD1. This CDR3 region has 16 residues. From germline, CDR1 is SGHTA and CDR2 FQGTGA. The V gene end was trimmed by 6 bases and the J gene end by 5 bases; junction bases not matched to a gene: 12. The CDR3 spells CASSPRVGQGFTEAFF. Here the CDR3 DNA reads TGTGCCAGCAGTCCGAGGGTGGGACAGGGGTTTACTGAAGCTTTCTTT. The variable domain in full, with the rest retrieved from reference TRBV7-3 and TRBJ1-1, is GAGVSQTPSNKVTEKGKYVELRCDPISGHTALYWYRQSLGQGPEFLIYFQGTGAADDSGLPNDRFFAVRPEGSVSTLKIQRTERGDSAVYLCASSPRVGQGFTEAFFGQGTRLTVV.

The chain joins TRBV30 to TRBJ1-4, with D hard to call. Between the trimmed V and J ends, which lost 3 bases and 8 bases, there was a span of 4 bases. The CDR3 sequence is 10 residues long. Per germline, CDR1 GTSNPN and CDR2 SVGIG (reference sequence). CDR3 in DNA: TGTGCCTGGAGCCGGGAAAAACTGTTTTTT. This codes for CAWSREKLFF.

This clone showed up just a few times. The chain joins TRBV4-1 to TRBJ1-3; D unresolved. The V gene lost 4 bases and the J gene lost 1 base, with 11 bases spanning the gap. Germline V lookup: CDR1 MGHRA, CDR2 YSYEKL. The CDR3 is made up of 15 amino acids. CDR3 in DNA: TGCGCCAGCAGCCTTACCTCGGGGTCTGGAAACACCATATATTTT. Its protein product is CASSLTSGSGNTIYF.

V and J are TRBV5-1 and TRBJ1-1; D unclear. Trimming removed 0 bases at V and 2 bases at J, with 14 bases between. There are 16 residues in the CDR3. Per the germline V gene, CDR1 is SGHRS and CDR2 is YFSETQ. DNA of the CDR3: TGCGCCAGCAGCTTGGTCGGAGGACCTCTTAACACTGAAGCTTTCTTT. This gives the protein CASSLVGGPLNTEAFF.